The 13 T cell receptor beta chains below all came from one sample that was sequenced in a study of cytomegalovirus exposure and HLA in healthy donors. The PCR ran on 60 Vbeta and 13 Jbeta primers. This table comes from immunoSEQ multiplex PCR, and its TCRdb copy is limited to in-frame clones, with some not included. The sample yields about 61,000 clones, roughly 90% seen once. Sequencing was done on a sample of PBMCs. The origin of the receptors is a man aged 25-45 years in good health and CMV-seropositive.

Only one count was recorded for this clone. The CDR3 loop is CAISGSTVEAFF. CDR3 nucleotide sequence: TGTGCCATCAGTGGGTCTACAGTAGAAGCTTTCTTT. This chain links TRBV10-3 with TRBJ1-1; D uncertain. This CDR3 is 12 amino acids long. Trimming cost V 4 bases and J 8 bases, with 11 bases left between them. Germline values: CDR1 ENHRY, CDR2 SYGVKD.

This clone has just a few counts. The chain uses TRBV6-5 and TRBJ2-2; 7 bases are a match to TRBD1. Germline CDR1 is MNHEY and CDR2 is SVGAGI. Trimming removed 11 bases from V and 4 bases from J; junction bases left unmatched: 10. This CDR3 has 14 residues. The CDR3 region has the DNA TGTGCCGTACGACAGGGTTCCGGCACCGGGGAGCTGTTTTTT. This sequence encodes CAVRQGSGTGELFF.

The chain is built from TRBV5-5 and TRBJ2-3; 7 positions agree with TRBD1. Looked up from germline, CDR1 is SGHKS and CDR2 is YYEKEE (reference sequence). The CDR3 covers 15 residues. J was trimmed by 5 bases and V by 6 bases; bases with no gene match: 12. DNA of the CDR3: TGTGCCAGCATTTTCTTAGTACAGGGGATAGATACGCAGTATTTT. Its protein product is CASIFLVQGIDTQYF.

CDR3 bases: TGTGCCAGCAGCTTAGAGACAGGGAGAAACATTCAGTACTTC. It yields the protein CASSLETGRNIQYF. This chain connects TRBV7-2 to TRBJ2-4; 7 bases match TRBD1. V was pared by 1 base and J by 6 bases, with 3 bases of the junction left unmatched. Per germline, CDR1 SGHTA and CDR2 FQGNSA. This CDR3 is 14 amino acids long.

The rearrangement uses TRBV6-5 and TRBJ2-7, with 7 bases aligning to TRBD1. The germline CDR1 and CDR2 sequences are MNHEY and SVGAGI. The CDR3 totals 13 residues. Losses at the gene ends were 6 bases for V and 2 bases for J; bases not matched to a gene: 4. The CDR3 spells CASSGQATYEQYF. For the CDR3, the DNA is TGTGCCAGCAGCGGACAGGCGACCTACGAGCAGTACTTC.

The chain joins TRBV10-2 to TRBJ1-5, with 7 bases matching TRBD1. The CDR3 has 15 amino acids. The germline V gene has CDR1 WSHSY and CDR2 SAAADI. V shed 4 bases and J 5 bases; nucleotides not matched to a gene: 8. CDR3 nucleotides: TGCGCCAGCAGTGCCGGGACAGCAAATTATCAGCCCCAGCATTTT. It codes for CASSAGTANYQPQHF.

The chain recombines TRBV5-1 with TRBJ2-7, with D possibly TRBD1 on 5 matching bases. This CDR3 contains 15 residues. CDR1 SGHRS and CDR2 YFSETQ come from the germline V gene. V was trimmed by 1 base and J by 4 bases, leaving 15 bases between them. Written as DNA, the CDR3 is TGCGCCAGCAGCTTGTCGTCAGGGTACTCATACGAGCAGTACTTC. Protein: CASSLSSGYSYEQYF.

The chain is built from TRBV27 and TRBJ2-7; 8 nucleotides agree with TRBD2. Germline lookup yields CDR1 MNHEY and CDR2 SMNVEV (reference sequence). The CDR3 runs to 14 residues. The junction had 3 bases not matched to a gene; V was cut back by 3 bases and J by 2 bases. As DNA, the CDR3 is TGTGCCAGCAGTTTCAGCGGGAGCCCCTACGAGCAGTACTTC. Translation: CASSFSGSPYEQYF.

The rearrangement uses TRBV27 and TRBJ2-7, with 10 positions matching TRBD1. This CDR3 has 14 amino acids. Germline CDR1 and CDR2: MNHEY and SMNVEV (reference sequence). Unmatched junction bases numbered 5, after V lost 5 bases and J lost 4 bases. The CDR3 is CASSRPGQGYEQYF. The CDR3 bases are TGTGCCAGCAGTCGGCCGGGACAGGGGTACGAGCAGTACTTC.

This chain uses TRBV6-1 with TRBJ1-1; D possibly corresponds to TRBD1 (6 bases). CDR1 and CDR2 from the germline V gene are MNHNS and SASEGT. Trimming stripped 3 bases from V and 8 bases from J, with 7 bases between. The CDR3 has 11 residues. The CDR3 region is CASSDQGEAFF. The CDR3 DNA reads TGTGCCAGCAGTGACCAGGGGGAAGCTTTCTTT.

The J gene is TRBJ2-1, the V gene TRBV11-2; TRBD2 is a possible D gene (5 bases). Per germline, CDR1 SGHAT and CDR2 FQNNGV. Trimming removed 4 bases from V and 8 bases from J, with 18 bases in between. This CDR3 comprises 15 residues. The chain's CDR3 is CASSSTSSPLDEQFF. Written as DNA, the CDR3 is TGTGCCAGCAGCTCCACTAGTTCTCCCCTCGATGAGCAGTTCTTC.

V usage is TRBV28 and J usage is TRBJ2-7; 10 nucleotides align to TRBD1. This CDR3 has 13 amino acids. Germline trimming cut 10 bases from V and 4 bases from J; bases unmatched to any gene: 7. Germline CDR1 reads MDHEN; CDR2 reads SYDVKM. The CDR3 DNA is TGTGCCACCCAGACAGGGGGCGAGTACGAGCAGTACTTC. Its protein product is CATQTGGEYEQYF.

The chain carries TRBV29-1 and TRBJ2-1, with 7 bases identical to TRBD1. The junction had 10 bases not matched to a gene; V was cut back by 0 bases and J by 5 bases. Germline V gene data show CDR1 as SQVTM and CDR2 as ANQGSEA. CDR3 length: 16 residues. The CDR3 here is CSVEDRGDSPNNEQFF. DNA for the CDR3: TGCAGCGTTGAAGATCGAGGGGACAGCCCCAACAATGAGCAGTTCTTC.